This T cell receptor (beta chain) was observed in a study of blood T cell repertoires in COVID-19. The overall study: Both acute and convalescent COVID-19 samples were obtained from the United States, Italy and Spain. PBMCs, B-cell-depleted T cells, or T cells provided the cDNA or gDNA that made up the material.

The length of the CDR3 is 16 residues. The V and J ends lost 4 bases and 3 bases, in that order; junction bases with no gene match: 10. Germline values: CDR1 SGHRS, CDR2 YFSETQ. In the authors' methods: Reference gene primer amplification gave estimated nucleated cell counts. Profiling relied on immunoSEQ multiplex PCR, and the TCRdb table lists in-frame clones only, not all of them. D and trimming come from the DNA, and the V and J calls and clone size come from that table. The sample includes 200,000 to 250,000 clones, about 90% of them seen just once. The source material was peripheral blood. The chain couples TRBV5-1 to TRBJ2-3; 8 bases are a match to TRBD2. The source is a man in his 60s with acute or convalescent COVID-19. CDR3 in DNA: TGCGCCAGCAGCCTCTCAGCGGGAGAGGTGACAGATACGCAGTATTTT. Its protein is CASSLSAGEVTDTQYF.